These T cell receptor beta chains were read from a single sample in a study of molecular identifiers for immune sequencing clone quantification. Each CDR3 protein gets one entry after TCRdb re-called the PCR reads with MiXCR. The sample yields a few hundred thousand distinct CDR3 sequences, about 25% seen once. The sequenced material came from naive CD8+ T cells from blood, with Jurkat cell RNA spiked in. The receptors originated from a human donor in good health. Some libraries in this study had Jurkat cell RNA spiked in. CDR3s include the opening cysteine and the closing phenylalanine or tryptophan. For some rows the clone size is stated as once, few or many, or as a class when expanded; others skip it.

clone size: .; J gene: TRBJ1-1; V gene: TRBV11-2; CDR3 protein: CASSYSGTDTEAFF
clone size: many; J gene: TRBJ2-7; V gene: TRBV12-3/TRBV12-4; CDR3 protein: CASSFGQGGYEQYF
clone size: .; J gene: TRBJ1-5; V gene: TRBV5-6; CDR3 protein: CASSLSLGDNQPQHF
clone size: few; J gene: TRBJ2-7; V gene: TRBV4-1; CDR3 protein: CASSQDPGHGSSYEQYF
clone size: few; J gene: TRBJ1-3; V gene: TRBV20-1; CDR3 protein: CSARDGVRGGGNTIYF
clone size: once; J gene: TRBJ2-7; V gene: TRBV4-1; CDR3 protein: CASSQESAEVVYAQYF
clone size: many; J gene: TRBJ2-2; V gene: TRBV20-1; CDR3 protein: CSARIVDKANTGELFF
clone size: few; J gene: TRBJ2-3; V gene: TRBV27; CDR3 protein: CASSFQGAQIKDTQYF
clone size: many; J gene: TRBJ2-1; V gene: TRBV7-9; CDR3 protein: CASSLVPGGEGNEQFF
clone size: .; J gene: TRBJ1-2; V gene: TRBV6-2/TRBV6-3; CDR3 protein: CASSRTGSNYYGYTF